The rows below give T cell receptor beta chains drawn from one sample of a study of control samples from healthy donors and cancer patients. TCRdb keeps only in-frame clones here, not all; method: immunoSEQ multiplex PCR. The data contain about 71,000 clones, roughly nine tenths of them singletons. Sample: PBMCs. The receptors shown here come from a man between 60 and 70 years old with lung cancer. Each CDR3 is given with its conserved first and last residue. A D gene is named only where the DNA matches it firmly. Clone size is not always given. Where it is, it says once, few, many or a class for expanded clones.

V	D	length	J	size	CDR3	DNA
TRBV15	.	14	TRBJ2-2	.	CATHRQANTGELFF	TGTGCCACCCATCGACAGGCGAACACCGGGGAGCTGTTTTTT
TRBV29-1	TRBD1	12	TRBJ1-1	.	CSARGQGTEAFF	TGCAGCGCTAGGGGGCAGGGGACTGAAGCTTTCTTT
TRBV6-5	TRBD1	14	TRBJ1-2	few	CASTDGTVGYGYTF	TGTGCCAGCACAGATGGGACAGTCGGCTATGGCTACACCTTC
TRBV18	TRBD2	15	TRBJ2-1	.	CASSPWTSGDNEQFF	TGTGCCAGCTCACCCTGGACTAGCGGGGACAATGAGCAGTTCTTC
TRBV24-1	.	14	TRBJ2-3	.	CATNPGRGTDTQYF	TGTGCCACCAATCCCGGCCGAGGCACAGATACGCAGTATTTT
TRBV24-1	TRBD2	16	TRBJ2-3	.	CATSDRLAGDTDTQYF	TGTGCCACCAGTGATCGACTAGCGGGGGATACAGATACGCAGTATTTT
TRBV9	TRBD1	15	TRBJ2-5	.	CASSVGGQGQETQYF	TGTGCCAGCAGCGTAGGGGGACAGGGACAAGAGACCCAGTACTTC
TRBV11-2	.	18	TRBJ2-2	once	CASSLKSGGAANTGELFF	TGTGCCAGCAGCTTAAAGTCCGGAGGGGCCGCGAACACCGGGGAGCTGTTTTTT
TRBV7-2	TRBD1	16	TRBJ2-1	.	CASSFKQGAVGNEQFF	TGTGCCAGCAGCTTTAAACAGGGGGCAGTGGGGAATGAGCAGTTCTTC
TRBV18	.	15	TRBJ2-7	.	CASSPSREKAYEQYF	TGTGCCAGCTCACCCTCCCGGGAAAAGGCTTACGAGCAGTACTTC
TRBV5-1	TRBD1	15	TRBJ1-2	.	CASSIIPDRDYGYTF	TGCGCCAGCAGCATTATCCCGGACAGGGACTATGGCTACACCTTC
TRBV6-5	TRBD1	14	TRBJ1-2	.	CASIMGQGNYGYTF	TGTGCCAGCATAATGGGACAGGGGAACTATGGCTACACCTTC
TRBV10-3	TRBD1	15	TRBJ1-6	.	CAISELGQGSSPLHF	TGTGCCATCAGTGAGTTGGGACAGGGGAGTTCACCCCTCCACTTT
TRBV24-1	.	16	TRBJ2-5	.	CATSAGDLPGQETQYF	TGTGCCACCAGTGCGGGGGACCTACCCGGACAAGAGACCCAGTACTTC
TRBV4-1	.	13	TRBJ1-3	few	CASSQDQGSTIYF	TGCGCCAGCAGCCAAGATCAAGGCAGCACCATATATTTT
TRBV29-1	.	11	TRBJ1-2	.	CSVEVNYGYTF	TGCAGCGTTGAAGTAAACTATGGCTACACCTTC
TRBV6-1	.	12	TRBJ1-4	.	CASSDGTKKLFF	TGTGCCAGCAGTGACGGGACTAAAAAACTGTTTTTT
TRBV6-5	TRBD1	13	TRBJ2-5	.	CASRTGVWETQYF	TGTGCCAGCCGAACAGGGGTCTGGGAGACCCAGTACTTC
TRBV3-1/TRBV3-2	.	15	TRBJ2-6	.	CASSQGRAGANVLTF	TGTGCCAGCAGCCAAGGCAGGGCTGGGGCCAACGTCCTGACTTTC
TRBV24-1	TRBD1	14	TRBJ2-5	few	CATSASTGGETQYF	TGTGCCACCAGTGCTTCCACAGGGGGAGAGACCCAGTACTTC
TRBV18	TRBD1	15	TRBJ2-2	.	CASSPRQGANGELFF	TGTGCCAGCTCACCTCGACAGGGGGCTAACGGGGAGCTGTTTTTT
TRBV27	TRBD1	18	TRBJ1-6	.	CASSRKSVQGAYNSPLHF	TGTGCCAGCAGCCGAAAATCAGTACAGGGGGCCTATAATTCACCCCTCCACTTT
TRBV18	.	12	TRBJ1-1	.	CASSQGNTEAFF	TGTGCCAGCTCACAGGGAAACACTGAAGCTTTCTTT
TRBV24-1	.	12	TRBJ1-1	.	CATSETTGEAFF	TGTGCCACCAGTGAAACGACAGGAGAAGCTTTCTTT
TRBV3-1/TRBV3-2	.	15	TRBJ2-2	once	CASSHRGGYTGELFF	TGTGCCAGCAGCCACAGGGGGGGATACACCGGGGAGCTGTTTTTT
TRBV18	.	16	TRBJ1-6	.	CASSPRESSYNSPLHF	TGTGCCAGCTCACCACGCGAGAGCTCCTATAATTCACCCCTCCACTTT
TRBV6-4	TRBD1	14	TRBJ1-3	.	CASGERTGVDTIYF	TGTGCCAGCGGGGAACGGACAGGGGTTGACACCATATATTTT
TRBV27	.	14	TRBJ2-5	.	CASSGFGGWETQYF	TGTGCCAGCAGTGGGTTTGGGGGCTGGGAGACCCAGTACTTC
TRBV20-1	TRBD1	14	TRBJ2-7	.	CSASRVTGGAKLYF	TGCAGTGCTAGTCGAGTTACAGGGGGCGCGAAGCTGTACTTC
TRBV3-1/TRBV3-2	.	16	TRBJ2-2	.	CASSQGRQTNLRELFF	TGTGCCAGCAGCCAAGGGCGACAGACTAACTTAAGGGAGCTGTTTTTT
TRBV4-1	.	18	TRBJ2-2	.	CASSQEFWTVTNTGELFF	TGCGCCAGCAGCCAAGAGTTCTGGACAGTTACCAACACCGGGGAGCTGTTTTTT
TRBV5-1	.	15	TRBJ1-6	.	CASSLRTATNSPLHF	TGCGCCAGCAGCCTTCGGACAGCGACGAATTCACCCCTCCACTTT
TRBV3-1/TRBV3-2	.	13	TRBJ2-1	.	CASSHGLAGEQFF	TGTGCCAGCAGCCATGGACTGGCCGGTGAGCAGTTCTTC
TRBV5-4	.	14	TRBJ1-3	.	CASSTDYGGNTIYF	TGTGCCAGCAGTACAGATTACGGTGGAAACACCATATATTTT
TRBV6-5	.	13	TRBJ2-2	.	CASSYSLVGELFF	TGTGCCAGCAGTTACTCCCTTGTCGGGGAGTTGTTTTTT
TRBV24-1	TRBD1	16	TRBJ1-5	.	CATSDRGQGSEQPQHF	TGTGCCACCAGTGATCGAGGACAGGGAAGTGAACAGCCCCAGCATTTT
TRBV10-3	.	15	TRBJ1-1	.	CAISESIRGTTEAFF	TGTGCCATCAGTGAGTCGATACGGGGGACCACTGAAGCTTTCTTT
TRBV5-4	.	14	TRBJ2-2	.	CASSFSSNAGELFF	TGTGCCAGCAGCTTTTCTTCTAACGCCGGGGAGCTGTTTTTT
TRBV7-9	TRBD2	15	TRBJ2-2	.	CASSPSGGRTGELFF	TGTGCCAGCAGCCCCAGCGGGGGCCGCACCGGGGAGCTGTTTTTT
TRBV30	.	13	TRBJ1-1	.	CAWRAVQADEAFF	TGTGCCTGGAGGGCAGTCCAGGCGGATGAAGCTTTCTTT
TRBV7-9	.	14	TRBJ1-6	once	CASSSEAPESPLHF	TGTGCCAGCAGCTCCGAGGCACCGGAATCACCCCTCCACTTT
TRBV15	.	17	TRBJ2-2	.	CATSPQLGVGNTGELFF	TGTGCCACCAGCCCGCAATTGGGGGTGGGGAACACCGGGGAGCTGTTTTTT
TRBV11-3	.	13	TRBJ1-6	.	CASTDLFGSPLHF	TGTGCCAGCACGGATTTATTCGGATCACCCCTCCACTTT
TRBV6-2/TRBV6-3	.	11	TRBJ1-2	few	CASSYRVDYTF	TGTGCCAGCAGTTACCGGGTTGACTACACCTTC
TRBV29-1	.	14	TRBJ1-4	.	CSVDVGTPNEKLFF	TGCAGCGTTGACGTTGGGACACCGAATGAAAAACTGTTTTTT
TRBV5-4	.	14	TRBJ1-4	.	CASSFGGRAEKLFF	TGTGCCAGCAGCTTTGGGGGGCGGGCGGAAAAACTGTTTTTT
TRBV6-5	.	14	TRBJ2-7	once	CASRNRDISYEQYF	TGTGCCAGCAGGAACAGGGATATCTCCTACGAGCAGTACTTC
TRBV29-1	.	12	TRBJ2-7	.	CSVVDRNYEQYF	TGCAGCGTTGTGGACAGAAATTACGAGCAGTACTTC